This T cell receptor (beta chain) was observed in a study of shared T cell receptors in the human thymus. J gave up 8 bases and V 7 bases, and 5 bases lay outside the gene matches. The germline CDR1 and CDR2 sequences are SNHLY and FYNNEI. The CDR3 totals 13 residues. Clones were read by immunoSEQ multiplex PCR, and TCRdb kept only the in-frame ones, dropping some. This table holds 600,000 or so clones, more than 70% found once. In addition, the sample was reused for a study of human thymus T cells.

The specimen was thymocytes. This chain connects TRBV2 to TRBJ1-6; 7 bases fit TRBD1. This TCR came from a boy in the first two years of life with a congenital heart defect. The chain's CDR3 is CASMGQPHSPLHF. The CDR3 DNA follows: TGTGCCAGCATGGGACAGCCCCATTCACCCCTCCACTTT.